This T cell receptor beta chain was observed in a study of blood T cell repertoires in COVID-19. As for the study in general: PBMCs, B-cell-depleted T cells, or T cells provided the cDNA or gDNA that made up the material.

Methods used by the authors: From reference gene primer amplification, estimates of nucleated cell counts were derived. Using immunoSEQ multiplex PCR, the repertoire was profiled, and TCRdb retains in-frame clones only, with some absent. For V, J and clone size, that table is used; D and trimming come from the DNA. The sample contains about 120,000 clones, over 80% of which appear only once. The V gene lost 8 bases and the J gene lost 3 bases, with 13 bases spanning the gap. CDR3 size: 14 residues. CDR1 MDHEN and CDR2 SYDVKM come from the germline V gene. The rearrangement links TRBV28 to TRBJ2-2; D unclear. Sequenced input: peripheral blood. This clonotype was sampled from a woman aged 50 to 60 with acute or convalescent COVID-19. The CDR3 loop is CASGIESDTGELFF. As DNA, the CDR3 is TGTGCCAGCGGTATTGAGTCCGACACCGGGGAGCTGTTTTTT.